This record concerns one TCR beta chain sequence. The sample is drawn from a study of neoadjuvant anti-PD-1 for oral cavity cancer. Study context: Nivolumab at 3 mg/kg was mostly given biweekly, three to four doses, pre-surgery. Patients without progression received a fourth nivolumab dose around day 43, then surgical resection on days 50-56.

The germline V gene has CDR1 MGHDK and CDR2 SYGVNS. The CDR3 totals 12 residues. The V segment lost 6 bases and the J segment 7 bases; nucleotides outside the gene matches: 4. Time point denoted: after neoadjuvant nivolumab, at surgical resection. TCRdb keeps only in-frame clones here, not all; method: immunoSEQ multiplex PCR. The sample includes some 40,000 clones, about 36% of them seen just once. The sequence was obtained from a person between 40 and 85 years old with oral cavity squamous cell carcinoma. Material: tumor tissue, obtained after nivolumab (anti-PD-1) treatment. The chain combines TRBV25-1 with TRBJ2-7, with 9 bases identical to TRBD2. DNA of the CDR3: TGTGCCAGCAGGGCGGGAGGGGGAGAGCAGTACTTC. It specifies CASRAGGGEQYF.